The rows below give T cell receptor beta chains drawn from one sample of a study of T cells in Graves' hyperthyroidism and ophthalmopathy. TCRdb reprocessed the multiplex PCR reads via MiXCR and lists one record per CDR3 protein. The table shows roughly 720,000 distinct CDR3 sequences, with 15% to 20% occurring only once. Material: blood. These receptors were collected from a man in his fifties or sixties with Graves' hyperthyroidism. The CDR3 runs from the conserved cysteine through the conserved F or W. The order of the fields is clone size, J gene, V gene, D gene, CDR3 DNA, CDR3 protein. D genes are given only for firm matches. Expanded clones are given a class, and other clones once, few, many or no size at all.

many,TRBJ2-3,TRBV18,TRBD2,TGTGCCAGCTCAGGAACGGGACTAGCAGCAGATACGCAGTATTTT,CASSGTGLAADTQYF
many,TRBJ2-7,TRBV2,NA,TGTGCCAGCAGGGGGGAGGTGTACCACGAGCAGTACTTC,CASRGEVYHEQYF
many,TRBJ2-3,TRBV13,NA,TGTGCCAGCAGCTTAGGGACCCCATCGGGTACGCAGTATTTT,CASSLGTPSGTQYF
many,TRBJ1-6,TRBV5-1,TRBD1,TGCGCCAGCAGCTTGCACCTGACAGGGGTTACGAATTCACCCCTCCACTTT,CASSLHLTGVTNSPLHF
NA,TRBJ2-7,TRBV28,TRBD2,TGTGCCAGCAGTCGAACCAGCGGGAGGGCCTACGAGCAGTACTTC,CASSRTSGRAYEQYF
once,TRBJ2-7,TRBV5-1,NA,TGCGCCAGCAGCTTCCTAGGAACACACGAGCAGTACTTC,CASSFLGTHEQYF
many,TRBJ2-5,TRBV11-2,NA,TGTGCCAGCAGCAACTTATTGCCTCGGAGGAAGAGGCAAGAGACCCAGTACTTC,CASSNLLPRRKRQETQYF
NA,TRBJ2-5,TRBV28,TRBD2,TGTGCCAGCAGTTTACTTAGACTAGCGGGCTTCCAAGAGACCCAGTACTTC,CASSLLRLAGFQETQYF
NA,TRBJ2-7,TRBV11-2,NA,TGTGCGAGCGGCTTACAAGGATACGAGCAGTACTTC,CASGLQGYEQYF
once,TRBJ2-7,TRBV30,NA,TGTGCCTGGGGCCGAGGGGGGCTAGCGGTCTACGAGCAGTACTTC,CAWGRGGLAVYEQYF
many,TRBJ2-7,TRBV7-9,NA,TGTGCCAGCAGCCCGGGACTGCACTCCTACGAGCAGTACTTC,CASSPGLHSYEQYF
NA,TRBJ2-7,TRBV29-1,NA,TGCAGCGTCTCCGGGATTGGCCCCTACGAGCAGTACTTC,CSVSGIGPYEQYF
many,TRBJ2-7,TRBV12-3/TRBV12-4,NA,TGTGCCAGCAGTTTAGCGTCGCTAGGGGTATTGTCCTACGAGCAGTACTTC,CASSLASLGVLSYEQYF
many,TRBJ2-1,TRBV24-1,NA,TGTGCCACCAGTGATCCCCGTCCGGGGACTCACAATGAGCAGTTCTTC,CATSDPRPGTHNEQFF
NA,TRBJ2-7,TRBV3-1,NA,TGTGCCAGCAGCCAAGGTTCGAGCGGACTCTACGAGCAGTACTTC,CASSQGSSGLYEQYF
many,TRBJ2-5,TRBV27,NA,TGTGCCAGCAGTGGGTCGGACCCGCGGGAAGCTCACCAAGAGACCCAGTACTTC,CASSGSDPREAHQETQYF
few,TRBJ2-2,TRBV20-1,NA,TGCAGTGCTAGAGATCTGGGACAAAACACCGGGGAGCTGTTTTTT,CSARDLGQNTGELFF
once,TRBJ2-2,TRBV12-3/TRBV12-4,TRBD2,TGTGCCAGCAGTTTAAGTATCGGGGCTAGCGGGTCCACCGGGGAGCTGTTTTTT,CASSLSIGASGSTGELFF
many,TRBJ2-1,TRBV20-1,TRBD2,TGCAGTGCTAGCCCCCTAGCGGGAGGTTACGATGAGCAGTTCTTC,CSASPLAGGYDEQFF
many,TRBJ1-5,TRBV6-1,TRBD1,TGTGCCAGCAGTGGACAGGGTGGGAGCAATCAGCCCCAGCATTTT,CASSGQGGSNQPQHF
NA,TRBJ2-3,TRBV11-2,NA,TGTGCCAGCAGCCAACGGACAGGCAGGGGGGCAGATACGCAGTATTTT,CASSQRTGRGADTQYF
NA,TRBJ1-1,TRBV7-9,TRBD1,TGTGCCAGCAGCTTAGCTTTGGACAGGGAGAACACTGAAGCTTTCTTT,CASSLALDRENTEAFF
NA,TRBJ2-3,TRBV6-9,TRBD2,TGTGCCAGCAGTTATCCTAGCGGGAGCGGAGATACGCAGTATTTT,CASSYPSGSGDTQYF
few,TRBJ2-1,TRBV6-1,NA,TGTGCCAGCAGTGCGGGGACCCTAGCCGACAATGAGCAGTTCTTC,CASSAGTLADNEQFF
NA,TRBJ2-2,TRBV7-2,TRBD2,TGTGCCAGCAGCTTAGGGGGAGCGGGAGGTAATAACGGGGAGCTGTTTTTT,CASSLGGAGGNNGELFF